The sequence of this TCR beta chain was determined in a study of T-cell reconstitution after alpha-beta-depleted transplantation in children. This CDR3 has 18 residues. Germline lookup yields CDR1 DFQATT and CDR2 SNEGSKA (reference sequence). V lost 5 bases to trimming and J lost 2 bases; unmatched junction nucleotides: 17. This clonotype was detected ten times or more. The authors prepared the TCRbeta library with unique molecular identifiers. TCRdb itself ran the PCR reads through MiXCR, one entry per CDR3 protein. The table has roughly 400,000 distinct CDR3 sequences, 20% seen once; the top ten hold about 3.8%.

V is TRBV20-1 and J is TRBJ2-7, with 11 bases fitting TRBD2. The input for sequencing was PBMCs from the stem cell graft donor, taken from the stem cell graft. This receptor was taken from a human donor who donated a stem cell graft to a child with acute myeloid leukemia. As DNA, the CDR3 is TGCAGTGCTCTCAATCGACTTGAACTAGCGGGAGCTGCCTACGAGCAGTACTTC. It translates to CSALNRLELAGAAYEQYF.